These 8 T cell receptor beta chains were all obtained from the same sample, sequenced in a study of early T cells in non-severe SARS-CoV-2 infection. MiXCR was run by TCRdb on the 5' RACE reads, yielding one entry per CDR3 protein. The sample has 39,000 or so distinct CDR3 sequences; around 5.8% are singletons. Sequencing was performed on whole blood, taken at baseline. All receptors come from an adult who was a healthcare worker with PCR-confirmed SARS-CoV-2 infection or an uninfected control (not recorded which).

This clonotype was recorded a few times. This chain connects TRBV9 to TRBJ2-1, with D perhaps being TRBD1 or TRBD2 (5 bases each). Germline-derived CDR1 and CDR2 are SGDLS and YYNGEE. V was clipped by 0 bases and J by 9 bases, with 19 bases between them. CDR3 size: 16 residues. The CDR3 DNA sequence: TGTGCCAGCAGCGTAGGCCCCATGGGACCCCCTCCTGAGCAGTTCTTC. It yields the protein CASSVGPMGPPPEQFF.

This clonotype was recorded at least ten times. The rearrangement joins TRBV20-1 to TRBJ1-6; 7 positions match TRBD1. This CDR3 has 16 amino acids. The germline gives CDR1 DFQATT, CDR2 SNEGSKA (reference sequence). J lost 7 bases, V lost 5 bases, and 14 bases had no gene match. Here the CDR3 reads CSARKNSGQRNSPLHF. The DNA for the CDR3 is TGCAGTGCTCGAAAAAACTCGGGACAGAGAAATTCACCCCTCCACTTT.

This clonotype was picked up many times. The V call is TRBV12-3 or TRBV12-4, the J call TRBJ2-1; TRBD1 might be the D (5 bases). CDR3 length: 15 residues. Trimming pared 2 bases from V and 6 bases from J, leaving 14 bases between. The CDR3 reads CASSLNRSPLNEQFF. The CDR3, as DNA: TGTGCCAGCAGTTTAAACAGGTCCCCCCTCAATGAGCAGTTCTTC.

The V call is TRBV10-2, the J call TRBJ2-3; D is unclear. Trimming left V 0 bases short and J 6 bases short, with 10 bases between. The CDR3 covers 14 residues. CDR1 is WSHSY and CDR2 is SAAADI in the germline V gene. The CDR3 DNA is TGCGCCAGCAGTGAGTCTTGGCTAAACGATACGCAGTATTTT. Its translation is CASSESWLNDTQYF.

This clonotype was seen repeatedly, ten times or more. The chain is built from TRBV6-5 and TRBJ2-7, with a possible D match to TRBD2 (6 bases). Germline V gene lookup returns CDR1 MNHEY and CDR2 SVGAGI. V lost 5 bases to trimming and J lost 0 bases, with 14 bases between them. The CDR3 runs to 15 residues. The CDR3 here is CASSREAPSSYEQYF. Here the CDR3 DNA reads TGTGCCAGCAGTAGGGAGGCCCCTAGCTCCTACGAGCAGTACTTC.

At least ten counts were recorded for this clonotype. The J gene is TRBJ1-3, the V gene TRBV5-6; D unresolved. With 4 bases removed from V and 5 bases from J, the gap between germline ends came to 19 bases. CDR3 size: 16 residues. Germline CDR1 reads SGHDT; CDR2 reads YYEEEE. The CDR3 sequence: CASSPSIGGIRNTIYF. The CDR3 DNA is TGTGCCAGCAGCCCATCCATCGGCGGAATTCGAAACACCATATATTTT.

V usage is TRBV27 and J usage is TRBJ2-7, with 13 positions matching TRBD2. The CDR3 sequence is 16 residues long. CDR1 is MNHEY and CDR2 is SMNVEV in the germline V gene (reference sequence). The J segment lost 0 bases and the V segment lost 7 bases, leaving 6 bases of the junction unmatched. The chain's CDR3 is CASKTSGGPSSYEQYF. CDR3 coding DNA: TGTGCCAGCAAGACTAGCGGGGGGCCTAGCTCCTACGAGCAGTACTTC.

A few counts support this clonotype. The rearrangement links TRBV5-4 to TRBJ2-7; 7 bases align to TRBD1. CDR3 length: 15 residues. The junction had 7 bases not matched to a gene; V was cut back by 4 bases and J by 0 bases. Germline assignment: CDR1 SGHNT and CDR2 YYREEE (reference sequence). The CDR3 region is CASSLGTASSYEQYF. In DNA form, the CDR3 reads TGTGCCAGCAGCCTAGGGACAGCTAGCTCCTACGAGCAGTACTTC.